The clone carrying this TCR beta chain was seen a few times. What it binds is not known. The CDR3 has 15 amino acids. Germline V gene lookup returns CDR1 SGHRS and CDR2 YFSETQ. Trimming removed 4 bases from V and 5 bases from J, with 18 bases in between. Clones were sequenced by immunoSEQ multiplex PCR, and TCRdb holds only the in-frame ones, with some missing. Of 30,000 or so clones listed, roughly 71% are singletons. This sample was taken from a study of radiotherapy plus CTLA-4 blockade in lung cancer. Study at large: Objective responses were observed in about 17% of patients, and disease control was achieved by about 30%.

Focal radiation was given together with CTLA-4 blockade (ipilimumab) to patients with chemo-refractory metastatic non-small-cell lung cancer. Regarding the study as a whole: Among reported predictors of response, early blood T cell clone dynamics with interferon-beta performed best. Once radiotherapy plus ipilimumab had been given, TCR clones derived from tumor expanded in blood.

This chain uses TRBV5-1 with TRBJ2-5, with D perhaps matching TRBD1 (6 bases). The specimen was peripheral blood, collected from a patient treated with radiotherapy plus ipilimumab. This receptor was identified in a human donor with non-small cell lung cancer whose response to radiotherapy plus ipilimumab could not be evaluated. CDR3 bases: TGCGCCAGCAGCCAGGAAGGGGGTAGTCGGGAGACCCAGTACTTC. As protein: CASSQEGGSRETQYF.